This entry lists 12 T cell receptor beta chains sequenced from one sample in a study of regulatory T cells in long-lasting Graves disease. According to the study, TCR beta libraries were built with iRepertoire HTBI primers and CDR3-region Arm-PCR. TCRdb re-called the multiplex PCR reads with MiXCR, one entry per CDR3 protein. The repertoire holds hundreds of thousands of distinct CDR3 sequences, with 15% as singletons. The time point was: newly diagnosed GD, antithyroid drugs for less than 3 months. Scientists built the TCR library using RNA that was extracted from PBMCs. These same data were also listed under a study on T cells in Graves' hyperthyroidism and ophthalmopathy.

Sequenced material: peripheral blood mononuclear cells (PBMCs), taken at new diagnosis, from a patient treated with antithyroid drugs. The receptors were gathered from a woman in her thirties or forties with Graves disease.

This clonotype was observed a few times. The V call is TRBV3-1, the J call TRBJ2-7; D is perhaps TRBD2 (5 bases). Germline V gene sequence: CDR1 LGHDT, CDR2 YNNKEL (reference sequence). The length of the CDR3 is 16 residues. Deletions cut 4 bases from V and 4 bases from J, with 20 bases between. The CDR3, as DNA: TGTGCCAGCAGCCCTGGTTTATGGACTCTGGGTTACGAGCAGTACTTC. Its protein is CASSPGLWTLGYEQYF.

The chain links TRBV7-6 to TRBJ2-6, with 10 positions matching TRBD2. V gave up 2 bases and J gave up 0 bases; unmatched junction bases: 10. CDR1 SGHVS and CDR2 FNYEAQ come from the germline V gene. The CDR3 runs 20 residues. The CDR3 DNA reads TGTGCCAGCAGCTTACCTCTGACTAGCGGGTTGAGCTCTGGGGCCAACGTCCTGACTTTC. Protein product: CASSLPLTSGLSSGANVLTF.

This clonotype was seen ten or more times. This chain links TRBV7-9 with TRBJ1-1; D gene uncertain. The CDR3 consists of 13 residues. Germline V CDR1 and CDR2: SEHNR, FQNEAQ (reference sequence). The ends were cut back, 6 bases at V and 1 base at J, with 9 bases in the middle. The CDR3 DNA is TGTGCCAGCAGTTTCGTCCCGAACACTGAAGCTTTCTTT. It is translated as CASSFVPNTEAFF.

Only a few counts were recorded for this clonotype. The chain is built from TRBV20-1 and TRBJ1-1; TRBD1 matches 11 bases. The CDR3 runs to 13 residues. The germline CDR1 and CDR2 sequences are DFQATT and SNEGSKA (reference sequence). The ends lost 5 bases at V and 9 bases at J; junction bases unmatched: 8. The CDR3 reads CSARGQGEPKAFF. The CDR3 coding sequence is TGCAGTGCTCGGGGACAGGGGGAGCCGAAAGCTTTCTTT.

This clonotype was observed at least ten times. This chain uses TRBV9 with TRBJ2-5, with TRBD2 matching over 15 bases. The CDR3 runs to 17 residues. Germline loops: CDR1 SGDLS, CDR2 YYNGEE. V was pared by 0 bases and J by 5 bases, with 5 bases of the junction left unmatched. This chain's CDR3 is CASSVGTSGRAVETQYF. DNA for the CDR3: TGTGCCAGCAGCGTAGGGACTAGCGGGAGGGCCGTTGAGACCCAGTACTTC.

This clonotype turned up a few times. The junction and the germline gene differ at one end; a read error may be behind it. The chain joins TRBV7-3 to TRBJ2-5; 9 nucleotides line up with TRBD2. The CDR3 contains 18 residues. Germline CDR1 is SGHTA and CDR2 is FQGTGA. The chain's CDR3 is CAGSDPHAASGTRETQYF. The CDR3 DNA reads as TGTGCCGGCAGCGATCCCCATGCGGCTAGCGGGACGCGGGAGACCCAGTACTTC.

This clonotype has a count of ten or more. The chain carries TRBV12-5 and TRBJ2-7, with unresolved D. The CDR3 is made up of 13 amino acids. CDR1 and CDR2 (germline): LGHNT, FRNRAP. Trimming took off 6 bases at V and 2 bases at J, with 11 bases between the two ends. CDR3 residues: CASGPGSTYEQYF. DNA of the CDR3: TGTGCTAGTGGCCCCGGGTCAACCTACGAGCAGTACTTC.

This clonotype was counted at least ten times. The V gene is TRBV3-1, the J gene TRBJ2-7; 12 nucleotides line up with TRBD1. J lost 6 bases, V lost 3 bases, and 15 bases had no gene match. There are 18 residues in the CDR3. The germline V gene has CDR1 LGHDT and CDR2 YNNKEL (reference sequence). CDR3 protein: CASSHESSRDRGLVEQYF. CDR3 in DNA: TGTGCCAGCAGCCATGAGTCCTCCCGGGACAGGGGGCTGGTCGAGCAGTACTTC.

The gene calls are TRBV6-4 and TRBJ1-1, with TRBD1 as a possible D gene (5 bases). CDR3 size: 14 residues. Germline V gene lookup returns CDR1 MRHNA and CDR2 SNTAGT. With 7 bases removed from V and 0 bases from J, the gap between germline ends came to 12 bases. The CDR3 region has the DNA TGTGCCAGCAAGAAGACAGAGATGAACACTGAAGCTTTCTTT. Translated: CASKKTEMNTEAFF.

This clonotype was detected only a few times. The V and J genes are TRBV5-6 and TRBJ2-1; D not resolved. The CDR3 sequence is 15 residues long. The V gene's germline CDR1 is SGHDT and CDR2 YYEEEE. Trimming took 3 bases from V and 0 from J, leaving 10 bases between them. This chain's CDR3 is CASSSAFSSYNEQFF. The CDR3 DNA is TGTGCCAGCAGCTCCGCGTTCAGCTCCTACAATGAGCAGTTCTTC.

This clonotype was detected ten times or more. CDR3 amino acids: CASSLRVPRELFF. Here the CDR3 DNA reads TGTGCCAGCAGCTTGAGGGTCCCTAGGGAGCTGTTTTTT. This chain links TRBV7-8 with TRBJ2-2, with D tentatively TRBD2 (5 bases). Germline CDR1 reads SGHVS; CDR2 reads FQNEAQ. Trimming stripped 3 bases from V and 9 bases from J, with 11 bases between. The CDR3 runs 13 residues.

This clonotype has more than one count but fewer than ten. The genes are TRBV27 and TRBJ2-7; 10 bases are a match to TRBD2. The CDR3 extends over 13 amino acids. In germline, CDR1 is MNHEY, CDR2 SMNVEV (reference sequence). This CDR3 reads CATRGLAPYEQYF. The CDR3, as DNA: TGTGCTACACGGGGACTAGCGCCCTACGAGCAGTACTTC.